The next 23 T cell receptor beta chains were all read from a single sample in a study of identical twins. In TCRdb, the 5' RACE reads were re-called with MiXCR into one record per CDR3 protein. The table has roughly 700,000 distinct CDR3 sequences, over 8.5% seen once. These same data were also listed under a study on yellow fever vaccine responses in identical twins.

The material sequenced was PBMCs. These TCRs come from a woman aged 18-29 years in good health.

The chain couples TRBV2 to TRBJ2-7, with TRBD1 identical over 7 bases. This CDR3 has 14 amino acids. Germline V CDR1 and CDR2: SNHLY, FYNNEI. J gave up 9 bases and V 5 bases, and 13 bases lay outside the gene matches. CDR3 loop: CASSSGQTERGQYF. The CDR3 DNA is TGTGCCAGCAGTTCGGGACAGACAGAACGTGGGCAGTACTTC.

This clonotype was detected ten times or more. V gene TRBV27 combines with J gene TRBJ2-3, with D possibly being TRBD1 (5 bases). Trimming left V 3 bases short and J 6 bases short, with 10 bases between. Germline V gene sequence: CDR1 MNHEY, CDR2 SMNVEV (reference sequence). This CDR3 spans 13 amino acids. For the CDR3, the DNA is TGTGCCAGCAGTTTCGCAGGGCAGGATACGCAGTATTTT. Protein product: CASSFAGQDTQYF.

This clonotype was seen many times. The V gene is TRBV15, the J gene TRBJ2-7, with no clear D. The CDR3 consists of 13 residues. CDR1 and CDR2 (germline): LNHNV, YYDKDF (reference sequence). Trimming shortened V by 0 bases and J by 3 bases, and 6 bases separated the two germline ends. The CDR3 nucleotides read TGTGCCACCAGCAGAGATTTATTCTACGAGCAGTACTTC. This encodes CATSRDLFYEQYF.

This clonotype was observed a handful of times. V is TRBV10-3 and J is TRBJ2-2, with D possibly TRBD2 on 5 matching bases. Germline CDR1 is ENHRY and CDR2 is SYGVKD. The CDR3 length is 14 residues. V was shortened by 1 base and J by 4 bases, with 7 bases between the two germline ends. This CDR3 is CAISEFEGTGELFF. The CDR3 DNA sequence: TGTGCCATCAGTGAGTTTGAGGGCACCGGGGAGCTGTTTTTT.

This clonotype was seen at least ten times. The J gene is TRBJ1-3, the V gene TRBV12-3 or TRBV12-4, with D possibly TRBD1 on 5 matching bases. CDR3 size: 16 residues. Trimming took 1 base from V and 0 from J, leaving 10 bases between them. This CDR3 reads CASSLGVGTSGNTIYF. In DNA form, the CDR3 reads TGTGCCAGCAGTTTAGGCGTGGGGACCTCTGGAAACACCATATATTTT.

J is TRBJ2-5 and V is TRBV3-1, with D unresolved. Trimming shortened V by 0 bases and J by 6 bases, and 5 bases separated the two germline ends. This CDR3 comprises 12 residues. Germline-derived CDR1 and CDR2 are LGHDT and YNNKEL (reference sequence). CDR3 in amino acids: CASSQDEKTQYF. CDR3 DNA: TGTGCCAGCAGCCAAGATGAGAAGACCCAGTACTTC.

In this sample, this clonotype turned up a few times. The V and J genes are TRBV6-4 and TRBJ2-2; D is ambiguous. Trimming took 0 bases from V and 6 from J, leaving 8 bases between them. CDR1 and CDR2 (germline): MRHNA, SNTAGT. This CDR3 has 14 residues. CDR3 DNA sequence: TGTGCCAGCAGTGACTCGCTGGGGTCCGGGGAGCTGTTTTTT. As protein: CASSDSLGSGELFF.

This chain joins TRBV20-1 and TRBJ1-5, with D perhaps matching TRBD1 (5 bases). The CDR3 sequence is 15 residues long. V lost 3 bases to trimming and J lost 7 bases, with 19 bases between them. CDR1 DFQATT and CDR2 SNEGSKA come from the germline V gene (reference sequence). Written as DNA, the CDR3 is TGCAGTGCTAGGAGAGAGAGGGCAGGGACCCAGCCCCAGCATTTT. Protein sequence: CSARRERAGTQPQHF.

The chain links TRBV29-1 to TRBJ2-7; weak D call: TRBD2 (6 bases). From germline, CDR1 is SQVTM and CDR2 ANQGSEA. With 7 bases removed from V and 5 bases from J, the gap between germline ends came to 15 bases. The CDR3 has 12 residues. The CDR3 protein is CSAGRENDEQYF. The CDR3 DNA sequence: TGCAGCGCCGGCCGGGAGAACGACGAGCAGTACTTC.

The J gene is TRBJ2-7, the V gene TRBV11-2, with D possibly being TRBD1 (6 bases). The germline V and J ends were trimmed by 5 bases and 2 bases, with 16 bases remaining between them. The length of the CDR3 is 15 residues. Germline V lookup: CDR1 SGHAT, CDR2 FQNNGV. The CDR3 here is CASSVNQGFAYEQYF. The CDR3 DNA is TGTGCCAGCAGCGTAAACCAGGGGTTTGCCTACGAGCAGTACTTC.

This clonotype was found many times. The chain carries TRBV24-1 and TRBJ2-2, with D possibly matching TRBD2 (6 bases). Per the germline V gene, CDR1 is KGHDR and CDR2 is SFDVKD. Trimming left V 2 bases short and J 1 base short, with 10 bases between. The CDR3 is 16 amino acids. The CDR3: CATSDYLAENTGELFF. The CDR3 region has the DNA TGTGCCACCAGTGATTATTTAGCGGAGAACACCGGGGAGCTGTTTTTT.

This clonotype was counted only a few times. The rearrangement links TRBV9 to TRBJ2-3; the D is unclear. The germline V and J ends were trimmed by 1 base and 6 bases, with 15 bases remaining between them. Germline lookup yields CDR1 SGDLS and CDR2 YYNGEE. This CDR3 is 15 amino acids long. CDR3 DNA sequence: TGTGCCAGCAGCGTAATGAGCGCCCAAGCGGATACGCAGTATTTT. It codes for CASSVMSAQADTQYF.

This clonotype was found many times. Here the CDR3 DNA reads TGCGCCAGCAGCCAAGATCGAAGACACACTGAAGCTTTCTTT. Translated, it gives CASSQDRRHTEAFF. V usage is TRBV4-3 and J usage is TRBJ1-1; unclear D gene. CDR1 is LGHNA, CDR2 YSLEER, per germline. Trimming removed 0 bases from V and 3 bases from J, with 8 bases in between. The CDR3 covers 14 residues.

This clonotype was counted ten times or more. The chain uses TRBV12-3 or TRBV12-4 and TRBJ2-7; D remains unclear. The CDR3 extends over 12 amino acids. Trimming removed 3 bases from V and 2 bases from J, with 5 bases in between. The CDR3 sequence is CASSFKPYEQYF. The DNA for the CDR3 is TGTGCCAGCAGTTTTAAACCCTACGAGCAGTACTTC.

This clonotype has only a few counts. The V and J genes are TRBV6-1 and TRBJ2-7, with D perhaps matching TRBD2 (5 bases). Germline CDR1 and CDR2: MNHNS and SASEGT. CDR3 length equals 14 residues. Trimming pared 1 base from V and 3 bases from J, leaving 10 bases between. Here the CDR3 reads CASSEVGLLYEQYF. The CDR3 nucleotides are TGTGCCAGCAGTGAAGTTGGACTTCTCTACGAGCAGTACTTC.

Comments on this clonotype: This may be a read error: a much more frequent sequence differs by one nucleotide. This chain joins TRBV14 and TRBJ2-4; possibly TRBD1 or TRBD2 for D (6 bases each). From germline, CDR1 is SGHDN and CDR2 FVKESK. This CDR3 spans 15 amino acids. The CDR3 region is CAGSQVSVGGKIQYF. DNA of the CDR3: TGTGCCGGCAGCCAAGTTTCGGTAGGGGGGAAGATTCAGTACTTC.

This clonotype turned up a few times. The V gene is TRBV29-1, the J gene TRBJ2-3, with D possibly matching TRBD1 (6 bases). The ends were cut back, 0 bases at V and 5 bases at J, with 18 bases in the middle. The CDR3 contains 16 residues. The germline V gene encodes CDR1 SQVTM and CDR2 ANQGSEA. The CDR3 reads CSVEDGESTGLDTQYF. The CDR3 nucleotides are TGCAGCGTTGAAGACGGGGAGTCGACAGGATTAGATACGCAGTATTTT.

This rearrangement joins TRBV28 to TRBJ1-5, with D maybe TRBD1 (5 bases). Trimming cost V 7 bases and J 9 bases, with 16 bases left between them. This CDR3 has 13 residues. In germline, CDR1 is MDHEN, CDR2 SYDVKM. CDR3 DNA: TGTGCCAGCATCCAAGCTAGGGGTAGGCCCCAGCATTTT. Its translation: CASIQARGRPQHF.

This clonotype was seen a few times. This chain joins TRBV7-2 and TRBJ2-3; D unresolved. V lost 0 bases and J 6 bases, leaving 7 bases between the germline ends. The CDR3 contains 13 residues. In germline, CDR1 is SGHTA, CDR2 FQGNSA. The CDR3 is CASSLAFLDTQYF. The CDR3 nucleotides read TGTGCCAGCAGCTTAGCCTTCTTGGATACGCAGTATTTT.

J is TRBJ2-5 and V is TRBV28, with TRBD2 matching 8 bases. This CDR3 spans 14 amino acids. V shed 6 bases and J 5 bases; nucleotides not matched to a gene: 8. Germline CDR1 reads MDHEN; CDR2 reads SYDVKM. CDR3 residues: CASSLTSGGETQYF. In nucleotides, the CDR3 is TGTGCCAGCAGCCTTACTAGCGGTGGGGAGACCCAGTACTTC.

This clonotype showed up just a few times. The chain combines TRBV2 with TRBJ2-5; TRBD1 is a possible D gene (6 bases). The germline gives CDR1 SNHLY, CDR2 FYNNEI. V lost 2 bases to trimming and J lost 5 bases, with 15 bases between them. CDR3 length: 15 amino acids. The CDR3 region is CASSELGQGLETQYF. The CDR3 DNA follows: TGTGCCAGCAGTGAACTGGGTCAGGGGTTGGAGACCCAGTACTTC.

The gene calls are TRBV27 and TRBJ2-3, with D possibly being TRBD1 (6 bases). V lost 7 bases and J lost 0, with 14 bases in between. The CDR3 totals 15 residues. Germline CDR1 is MNHEY and CDR2 is SMNVEV (reference sequence). CDR3: CASTTNRASTDTQYF. Here the CDR3 DNA reads TGTGCCAGCACTACCAACAGGGCTAGCACAGATACGCAGTATTTT.

This clonotype was counted many times. The chain carries TRBV4-3 and TRBJ2-3, with 8 bases that match TRBD2. This CDR3 comprises 17 residues. Losses at the gene ends were 0 bases for V and 2 bases for J; bases not matched to a gene: 7. Germline V gives CDR1 LGHNA, CDR2 YSLEER. DNA of the CDR3: TGCGCCAGCAGCCAAGATCGGTTAGCGGGGACCACAGATACGCAGTATTTT. Residues: CASSQDRLAGTTDTQYF.